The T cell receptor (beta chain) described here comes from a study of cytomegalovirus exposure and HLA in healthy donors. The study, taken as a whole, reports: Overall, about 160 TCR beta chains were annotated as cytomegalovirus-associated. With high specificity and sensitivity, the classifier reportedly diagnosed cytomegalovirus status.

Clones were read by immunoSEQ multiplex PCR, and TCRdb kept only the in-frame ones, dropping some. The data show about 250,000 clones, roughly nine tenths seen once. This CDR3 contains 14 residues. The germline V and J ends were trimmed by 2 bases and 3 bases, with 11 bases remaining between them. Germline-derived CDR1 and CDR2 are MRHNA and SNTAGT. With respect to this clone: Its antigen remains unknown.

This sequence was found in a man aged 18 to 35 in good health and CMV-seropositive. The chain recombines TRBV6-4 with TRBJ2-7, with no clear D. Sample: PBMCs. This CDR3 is CASSDRARNYEQYF. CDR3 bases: TGTGCCAGCAGTGACCGGGCCCGTAACTACGAGCAGTACTTC.